The 5 T cell receptor beta chains below come from one sample, sequenced in a study of blood T cell repertoires in COVID-19. Only in-frame clones appear in the TCRdb table, and some are missing; sequencing was by immunoSEQ multiplex PCR. Of roughly 300,000 clones listed, 85% to 90% are singletons. Material for sequencing was PBMCs or T cells enriched from blood (not recorded which). Receptor source: a woman aged 18-29 years who had recovered from COVID-19.

This clone was seen a single time. This rearrangement joins TRBV2 to TRBJ1-1; tentative D call: TRBD1 (6 bases). Looked up from germline, CDR1 is SNHLY and CDR2 is FYNNEI. The CDR3 is 14 amino acids. V was shortened by 5 bases and J by 0 bases, with 10 bases between the two germline ends. CDR3 DNA: TGTGCCAGCAGTAACAGGGATCTGAACACTGAAGCTTTCTTT. It encodes CASSNRDLNTEAFF.

The chain couples TRBV7-9 to TRBJ2-7; D possibly corresponds to TRBD2 (6 bases). The CDR3 spans 14 residues. The ends were cut back, 5 bases at V and 6 bases at J, with 17 bases in the middle. CDR1 is SEHNR and CDR2 is FQNEAQ in the germline V gene (reference sequence). The chain's CDR3 is CASSRPGLPPEQYF. DNA for the CDR3: TGTGCCAGCAGCCGACCGGGACTCCCCCCCGAGCAGTACTTC. Full variable domain (remainder filled in from reference TRBV7-9 and TRBJ2-7): DTGVSQNPRHKITKRGQNVTFRCDPISEHNRLYWYRQTLGQGPEFLTYFQNEAQLEKSRLLSDRFSAERPKGSFSTLEIQRTEQGDSAMYLCASSRPGLPPEQYFGPGTRLTVT.

This clone was observed a few times. V is TRBV27 and J is TRBJ2-2; 7 positions agree with TRBD2. With 3 bases clipped from V and 1 base from J, the junction kept 2 bases outside the gene matches. CDR1 is MNHEY and CDR2 is SMNVEV in the germline V gene (reference sequence). The CDR3 runs 15 residues. Here the CDR3 reads CASSFSGGNTGELFF. In nucleotides, the CDR3 is TGTGCCAGCAGTTTTTCGGGGGGGAACACCGGGGAGCTGTTTTTT.

The chain uses TRBV4-1 and TRBJ2-1, with TRBD2 as a possible D gene (5 bases). Trimming stripped 4 bases from V and 6 bases from J, with 22 bases between. The CDR3 runs to 17 residues. The germline V gene encodes CDR1 MGHRA and CDR2 YSYEKL. CDR3 bases: TGCGCCAGCAGCCCCCGGGGAAGAGGAGACGTATCCAATGAGCAGTTCTTC. Residues: CASSPRGRGDVSNEQFF.

V gene TRBV7-3 combines with J gene TRBJ1-1; tentative D call: TRBD1 (5 bases). The V end was cut by 5 bases, the J end by 2 bases, with 12 bases between. CDR3 length: 14 residues. Germline CDR1 and CDR2: SGHTA and FQGTGA. CDR3 coding DNA: TGTGCCAGCAGCCCCCTCGACAGTAACACTGAAGCTTTCTTT. As protein: CASSPLDSNTEAFF.